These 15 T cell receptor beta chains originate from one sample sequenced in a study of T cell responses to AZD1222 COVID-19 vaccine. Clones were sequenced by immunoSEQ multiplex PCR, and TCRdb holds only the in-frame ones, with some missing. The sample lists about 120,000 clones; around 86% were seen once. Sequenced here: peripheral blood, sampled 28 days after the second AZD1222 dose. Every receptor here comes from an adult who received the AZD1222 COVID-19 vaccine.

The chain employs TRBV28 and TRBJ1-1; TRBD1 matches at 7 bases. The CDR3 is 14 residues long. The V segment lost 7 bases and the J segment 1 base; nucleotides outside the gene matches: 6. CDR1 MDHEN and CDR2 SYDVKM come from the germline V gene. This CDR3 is CASTLRDRNTEAFF. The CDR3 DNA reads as TGTGCCAGCACCCTAAGGGACAGGAACACTGAAGCTTTCTTT.

CDR3 protein: CASSDTGNTEAFF. Here the CDR3 DNA reads TGTGCCAGCAGTGATACGGGGAACACTGAAGCTTTCTTT. The V call is TRBV28, the J call TRBJ1-1; D is uncertain. This CDR3 has 13 amino acids. Trimming removed 5 bases at V and 1 base at J, with 8 bases between. Germline CDR1 MDHEN, CDR2 SYDVKM. Supplemented by reference TRBV28 and TRBJ1-1, the full variable domain reads DVKVTQSSRYLVKRTGEKVFLECVQDMDHENMFWYRQDPGLGLRLIYFSYDVKMKEKGDIPEGYSVSREKKERFSLILESASTNQTSMYLCASSDTGNTEAFFGQGTRLTVV.

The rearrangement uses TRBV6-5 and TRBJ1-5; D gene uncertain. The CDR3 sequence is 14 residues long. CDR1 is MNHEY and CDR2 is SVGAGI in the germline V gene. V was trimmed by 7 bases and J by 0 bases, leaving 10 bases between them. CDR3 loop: CASIGSYSNQPQHF. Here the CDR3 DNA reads TGTGCCAGCATTGGCAGTTATAGCAATCAGCCCCAGCATTTT.

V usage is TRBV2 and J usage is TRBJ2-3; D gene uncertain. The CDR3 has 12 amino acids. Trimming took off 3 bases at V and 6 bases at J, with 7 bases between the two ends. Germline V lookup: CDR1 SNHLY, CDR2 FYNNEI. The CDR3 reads CASSEGGDTQYF. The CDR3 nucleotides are TGTGCCAGCAGTGAGGGTGGCGATACGCAGTATTTT.

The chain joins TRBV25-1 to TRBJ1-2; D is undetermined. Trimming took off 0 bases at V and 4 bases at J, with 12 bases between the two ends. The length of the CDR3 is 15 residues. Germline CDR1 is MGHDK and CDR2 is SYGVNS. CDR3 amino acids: CASSEYYPDSYGYTF. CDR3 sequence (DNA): TGTGCCAGCAGTGAATATTATCCTGATTCCTATGGCTACACCTTC.

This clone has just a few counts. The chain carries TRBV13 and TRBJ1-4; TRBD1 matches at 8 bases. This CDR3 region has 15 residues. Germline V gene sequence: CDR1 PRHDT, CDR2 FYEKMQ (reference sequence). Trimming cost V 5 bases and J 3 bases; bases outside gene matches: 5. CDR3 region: CASSAQGAANEKLFF. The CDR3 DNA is TGTGCCAGCAGCGCCCAGGGGGCGGCTAATGAAAAACTGTTTTTT.

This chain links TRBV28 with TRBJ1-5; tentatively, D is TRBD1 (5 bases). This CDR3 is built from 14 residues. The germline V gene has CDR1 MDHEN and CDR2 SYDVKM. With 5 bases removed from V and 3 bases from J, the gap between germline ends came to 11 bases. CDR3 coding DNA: TGTGCCAGCAGTCTCAGACAGATCAATCAGCCCCAGCATTTT. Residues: CASSLRQINQPQHF.

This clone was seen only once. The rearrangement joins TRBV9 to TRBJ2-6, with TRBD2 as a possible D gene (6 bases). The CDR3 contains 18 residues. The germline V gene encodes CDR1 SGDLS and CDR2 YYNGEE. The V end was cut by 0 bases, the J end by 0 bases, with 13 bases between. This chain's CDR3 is CASSVDTGSGSGANVLTF. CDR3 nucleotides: TGTGCCAGCAGCGTAGATACAGGTAGCGGCTCTGGGGCCAACGTCCTGACTTTC.

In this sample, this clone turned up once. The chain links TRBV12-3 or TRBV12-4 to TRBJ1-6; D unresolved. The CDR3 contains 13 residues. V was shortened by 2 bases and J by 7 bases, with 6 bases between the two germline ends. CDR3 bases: TGTGCCAGCAGTTTAATTTTGAATTCACCCCTCCACTTT. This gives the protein CASSLILNSPLHF.

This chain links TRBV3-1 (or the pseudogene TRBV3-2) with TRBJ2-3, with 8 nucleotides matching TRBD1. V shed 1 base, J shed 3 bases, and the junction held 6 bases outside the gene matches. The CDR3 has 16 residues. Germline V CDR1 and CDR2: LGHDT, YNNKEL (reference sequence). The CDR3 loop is CASSQVGTGGTDTQYF. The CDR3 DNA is TGTGCCAGCAGCCAAGTGGGGACAGGAGGAACAGATACGCAGTATTTT.

CDR3: CASSQSPVGRGCVFNYGYTF. CDR3 DNA: TGCGCCAGCAGTCAATCACCCGTCGGGCGAGGGTGTGTTTTTAACTATGGCTACACCTTC. This chain joins TRBV23-1 and TRBJ1-2; D is unclear. TRBV23-1 is known as an ORF, though its function is uncertain. The CDR3 has 20 amino acids. The V gene lost 0 bases and the J gene lost 1 base, with 24 bases spanning the gap.

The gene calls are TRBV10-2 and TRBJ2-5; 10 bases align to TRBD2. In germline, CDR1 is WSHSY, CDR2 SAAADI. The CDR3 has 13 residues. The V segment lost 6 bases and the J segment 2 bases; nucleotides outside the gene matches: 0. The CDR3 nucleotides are TGCGCCAGCAGGACTAGCGGGCAAGAGACCCAGTACTTC. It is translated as CASRTSGQETQYF.

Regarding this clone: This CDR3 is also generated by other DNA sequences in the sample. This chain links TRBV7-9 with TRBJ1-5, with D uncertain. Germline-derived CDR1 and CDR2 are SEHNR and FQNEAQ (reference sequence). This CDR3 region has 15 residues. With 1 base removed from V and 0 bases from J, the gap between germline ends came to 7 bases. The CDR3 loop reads CASSLGGYSNQPQHF. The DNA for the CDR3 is TGTGCCAGCAGCTTAGGGGGATATAGCAATCAGCCCCAGCATTTT.

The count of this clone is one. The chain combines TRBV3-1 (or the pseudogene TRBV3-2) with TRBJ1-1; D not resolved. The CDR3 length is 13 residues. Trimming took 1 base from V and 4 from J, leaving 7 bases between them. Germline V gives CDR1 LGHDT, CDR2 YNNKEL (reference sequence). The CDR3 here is CASSQVAGTEAFF. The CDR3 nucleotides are TGTGCCAGCAGCCAAGTGGCGGGCACTGAAGCTTTCTTT.

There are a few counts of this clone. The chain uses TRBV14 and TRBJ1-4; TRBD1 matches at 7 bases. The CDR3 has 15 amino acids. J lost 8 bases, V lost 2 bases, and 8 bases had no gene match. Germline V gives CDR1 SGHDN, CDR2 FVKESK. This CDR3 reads CASSQRRGQLEKLFF. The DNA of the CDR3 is TGTGCCAGCAGCCAAAGAAGGGGGCAATTGGAAAAACTGTTTTTT.